These 10 T cell receptor beta chains were all obtained from the same sample, sequenced in a study of blood T cell repertoires in COVID-19. Here immunoSEQ multiplex PCR was the method, and the copy in TCRdb shows in-frame clones only, minus some. The table lists roughly 280,000 clones, more than 85% of them singletons. The sequencing sample was made of peripheral blood. The receptors were sampled from a man in his late teens or twenties with active or convalescent COVID-19.

V and J are TRBV5-1 and TRBJ2-5; D possibly corresponds to TRBD2 (7 bases). The germline V gene has CDR1 SGHRS and CDR2 YFSETQ. The CDR3 length is 14 residues. V lost 2 bases and J lost 5, with 13 bases in between. CDR3 sequence (DNA): TGCGCCAGCAGCTTAGGGGGGGCGCCCGAGACCCAGTACTTC. Translation gives CASSLGGAPETQYF.

The DNA for the CDR3 is TGTGCCAGCAGTCCCGGACTAGCGGGGGGGCAGGAGACCCAGTACTTC. Translation: CASSPGLAGGQETQYF. The V call is TRBV28, the J call TRBJ2-5, with 15 bases lining up with TRBD2. Germline loops: CDR1 MDHEN, CDR2 SYDVKM. The CDR3 extends over 16 amino acids. Unmatched junction bases numbered 6, after V lost 5 bases and J lost 5 bases.

The chain links TRBV6-1 to TRBJ1-5; a weak D match, TRBD1 (5 bases). The CDR3 loop spans 16 amino acids. Germline V gene sequence: CDR1 MNHNS, CDR2 SASEGT. The V gene lost 0 bases and the J gene lost 8 bases, with 17 bases spanning the gap. The CDR3 is CASSEAETVPGEPQHF. As DNA, the CDR3 is TGTGCCAGCAGTGAAGCGGAGACAGTTCCCGGTGAGCCCCAGCATTTT.

This clone was seen more than once but under ten times. The gene calls are TRBV18 and TRBJ2-1; 13 bases are a match to TRBD2. After removal of 2 bases from V and 9 bases from J, the junction contained 4 bases not matched to a gene. This CDR3 is built from 15 residues. CDR1 and CDR2 (germline): KGHSH, LQKENI. The CDR3 nucleotides read TGTGCCAGCTCACCAGGACTAGCGGGAGTGAGTGAGCAGTTCTTC. Protein: CASSPGLAGVSEQFF.

This rearrangement joins TRBV5-1 to TRBJ2-1; 7 bases map to TRBD2. The length of the CDR3 is 17 residues. Trimming at V came to 0 bases and at J to 9 bases, leaving 15 bases not matched to a gene. The V gene's germline CDR1 is SGHRS and CDR2 YFSETQ. CDR3 sequence: CASSLDFGLAALGEQFF. Here the CDR3 DNA reads TGCGCCAGCAGCTTGGACTTTGGGCTAGCGGCACTGGGTGAGCAGTTCTTC.

The gene calls are TRBV3-1 (or the pseudogene TRBV3-2) and TRBJ1-5, with 11 nucleotides matching TRBD1. J gave up 7 bases and V 4 bases, and 3 bases lay outside the gene matches. There are 14 residues in the CDR3. Germline assignment: CDR1 LGHDT and CDR2 YNNKEL (reference sequence). The CDR3 sequence is CASSPRTGGQPQHF. The CDR3 DNA reads as TGTGCCAGCAGCCCTCGGACAGGGGGCCAGCCCCAGCATTTT.

This chain joins TRBV5-1 and TRBJ2-7; TRBD2 matches 7 bases. The CDR3 has 15 residues. Germline CDR1 reads SGHRS; CDR2 reads YFSETQ. V trimming: 0 bases; J trimming: 0 bases; junction bases outside the gene matches: 3. The CDR3 DNA reads TGCGCCAGCAGCTTGGAAGGGAGGGTCTCCTACGAGCAGTACTTC. It codes for CASSLEGRVSYEQYF.

This chain joins TRBV10-3 and TRBJ1-1; D not resolved. Trimming stripped 0 bases from V and 1 base from J, with 9 bases between. The CDR3 length is 15 residues. The germline V gene has CDR1 ENHRY and CDR2 SYGVKD. The CDR3 sequence is CAISESPNSNTEAFF. The CDR3 region has the DNA TGTGCCATCAGTGAGTCCCCTAATTCGAACACTGAAGCTTTCTTT.

The CDR3 region has the DNA TGCAGCGTGGTGCAGGGTGGCACTGAAGCTTTCTTT. Amino acids: CSVVQGGTEAFF. V gene TRBV29-1 combines with J gene TRBJ1-1; weak D call: TRBD1 (5 bases). Trimming stripped 6 bases from V and 4 bases from J, with 12 bases between. This CDR3 is built from 12 residues. Germline V gene lookup returns CDR1 SQVTM and CDR2 ANQGSEA.

The rearrangement links TRBV30 to TRBJ2-5, with D possibly matching TRBD1 (7 bases). CDR3 length: 12 residues. CDR1 and CDR2 from the germline V gene are GTSNPN and SVGIG (reference sequence). Trimming pared 4 bases from V and 7 bases from J, leaving 13 bases between. For the CDR3, the DNA is TGTGCCTGGACAGGGGGGCATCCGACCCAGTACTTC. Translated, it gives CAWTGGHPTQYF.